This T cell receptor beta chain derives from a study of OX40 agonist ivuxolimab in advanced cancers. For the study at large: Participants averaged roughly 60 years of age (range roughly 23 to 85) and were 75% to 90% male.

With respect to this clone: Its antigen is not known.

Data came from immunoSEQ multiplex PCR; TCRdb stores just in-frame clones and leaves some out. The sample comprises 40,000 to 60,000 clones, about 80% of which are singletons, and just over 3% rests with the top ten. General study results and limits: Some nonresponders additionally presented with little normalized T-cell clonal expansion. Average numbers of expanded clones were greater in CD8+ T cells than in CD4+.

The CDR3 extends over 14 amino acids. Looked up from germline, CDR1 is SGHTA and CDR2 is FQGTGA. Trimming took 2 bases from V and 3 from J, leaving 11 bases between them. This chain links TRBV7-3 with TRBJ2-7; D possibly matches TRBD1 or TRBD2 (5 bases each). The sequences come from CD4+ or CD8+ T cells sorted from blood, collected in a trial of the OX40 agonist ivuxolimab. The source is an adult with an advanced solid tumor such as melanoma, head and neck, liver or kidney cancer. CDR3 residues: CASSLGRGVYEQYF. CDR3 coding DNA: TGTGCCAGCAGCTTAGGTAGGGGAGTCTACGAGCAGTACTTC.